These 17 T cell receptor beta chains share one sample of origin, sequenced in a study of blood T cell repertoires in COVID-19. Method: immunoSEQ multiplex PCR; TCRdb's copy keeps in-frame clones and lacks some. The sample consists of 53,000 or so clones, 70% to 90% of them appearing once. The material sequenced was peripheral blood. These receptors were collected from a man aged 80 or over with acute or convalescent COVID-19.

V and J are TRBV30 and TRBJ2-7; a possible D gene is TRBD1 (6 bases). The CDR3 extends over 16 amino acids. The V end lost 1 base, the J end lost 0 bases, and 16 bases lay between the germline ends. The germline V gene has CDR1 GTSNPN and CDR2 SVGIG (reference sequence). The CDR3 protein is CAWSGGPGTNSYEQYF. The CDR3 nucleotides are TGTGCCTGGAGTGGGGGTCCCGGGACAAACTCCTACGAGCAGTACTTC.

The gene calls are TRBV6-1 and TRBJ1-2; D might be TRBD1 (5 bases). The V gene's germline CDR1 is MNHNS and CDR2 SASEGT. V was pared by 2 bases and J by 4 bases, with 11 bases between. This CDR3 comprises 14 residues. The CDR3 loop is CASSESDRFYGYTF. As DNA, the CDR3 is TGTGCCAGCAGTGAATCTGACAGATTCTATGGCTACACCTTC.

The V gene is TRBV11-2, the J gene TRBJ2-7; unclear D gene. CDR1 is SGHAT and CDR2 is FQNNGV in the germline V gene. Trimming shortened V by 1 base and J by 2 bases, and 9 bases separated the two germline ends. The CDR3 consists of 14 residues. DNA for the CDR3: TGTGCCAGCAGCTTAGCTTTCACAGCCTACGAGCAGTACTTC. It yields the protein CASSLAFTAYEQYF.

CDR3 in amino acids: CASSPRTGRDTQYF. CDR3 DNA sequence: TGTGCCAGTAGTCCCCGGACAGGGAGAGATACGCAGTATTTT. This chain uses TRBV19 with TRBJ2-3, with TRBD1 matching over 8 bases. Germline V CDR1 and CDR2: LNHDA, SQIVND (reference sequence). V was clipped by 5 bases and J by 5 bases; unmatched bases: 6. The CDR3 contains 14 residues.

This clone was picked up one time. The CDR3 is CASSLQGSYEQYF. CDR3 coding DNA: TGTGCCAGCAGCTTACAGGGCTCCTACGAGCAGTACTTC. This chain uses TRBV6-5 with TRBJ2-7, with D possibly being TRBD1 (6 bases). CDR1 is MNHEY, CDR2 SVGAGI, per germline. The CDR3 extends over 13 amino acids. V was trimmed by 6 bases and J by 0 bases, leaving 9 bases between them.

The V gene is TRBV5-1, the J gene TRBJ1-1; D is uncertain. The CDR3 totals 13 residues. Germline lookup yields CDR1 SGHRS and CDR2 YFSETQ. Trimming pared 0 bases from V and 6 bases from J, leaving 9 bases between. The CDR3 nucleotides are TGCGCCAGCAGCTTGGAGGTAGACTCTGAAGCTTTCTTT. Its translation: CASSLEVDSEAFF.

This sequence joins TRBV2 and TRBJ2-1; 11 bases agree with TRBD2. V dropped 4 bases and J dropped 7; count of bases not matched to a gene: 6. Germline values: CDR1 SNHLY, CDR2 FYNNEI. The CDR3 loop spans 15 amino acids. This chain's CDR3 is CASSGASGGRNEQFF. For the CDR3, the DNA is TGTGCCAGCAGTGGGGCTAGCGGGGGGCGGAATGAGCAGTTCTTC.

The CDR3 sequence: CASSARIGDRKGSSYTF. CDR3 DNA sequence: TGTGCCAGCAGCGCCCGGATAGGAGACAGGAAAGGAAGTAGCTACACCTTC. The rearrangement uses TRBV9 and TRBJ1-2, with TRBD1 as a possible D gene (6 bases). This CDR3 has 17 amino acids. Trimming shortened V by 3 bases and J by 9 bases, and 27 bases separated the two germline ends. Germline V gene sequence: CDR1 SGDLS, CDR2 YYNGEE.

V and J are TRBV13 and TRBJ2-3; a possible D gene is TRBD2 (7 bases). The V end lost 4 bases, the J end lost 2 bases, and 22 bases lay between the germline ends. In germline, CDR1 is PRHDT, CDR2 FYEKMQ (reference sequence). The CDR3 consists of 18 residues. The CDR3 protein is CASSSSGGASEYTDTQYF. For the CDR3, the DNA is TGTGCCAGCAGCTCAAGTGGGGGGGCTAGCGAATACACAGATACGCAGTATTTT.

V and J are TRBV14 and TRBJ2-7; 8 nucleotides line up with TRBD2. The CDR3 is made up of 15 amino acids. Germline-derived CDR1 and CDR2 are SGHDN and FVKESK. The ends lost 3 bases at V and 2 bases at J; junction bases unmatched: 6. The CDR3 spells CASSHPSGGTYEQYF. CDR3 in DNA: TGTGCCAGCAGCCATCCCAGCGGGGGAACCTACGAGCAGTACTTC.

The chain couples TRBV7-2 to TRBJ2-5; 8 bases match TRBD2. V dropped 4 bases and J dropped 3; count of bases not matched to a gene: 10. CDR1 SGHTA and CDR2 FQGNSA come from the germline V gene. The CDR3 has 16 residues. CDR3 DNA sequence: TGTGCCAGCAGCTCAACTAGCGGCACAAAGAAAGAGACCCAGTACTTC. It encodes CASSSTSGTKKETQYF.

The chain couples TRBV18 to TRBJ1-1; D may be TRBD1 (5 bases). V was shortened by 6 bases and J by 1 base, with 9 bases between the two germline ends. This CDR3 has 13 amino acids. CDR1 and CDR2 (germline): KGHSH, LQKENI. The CDR3, as DNA: TGTGCCAGCTCGTTCGACAGGAACACTGAAGCTTTCTTT. The encoded protein is CASSFDRNTEAFF.

The V gene is TRBV5-4, the J gene TRBJ2-3; D unresolved. This CDR3 is built from 15 residues. CDR1 is SGHNT, CDR2 YYREEE, per germline (reference sequence). V dropped 1 base and J dropped 6 bases, with 15 bases sitting between them. As DNA, the CDR3 is TGTGCCAGCAGCTTGCCATCCGGGTTTAGGGATACGCAGTATTTT. It translates to CASSLPSGFRDTQYF. The complete variable domain, with remaining parts taken from reference TRBV5-4 and TRBJ2-3, reads ETGVTQSPTHLIKTRGQQVTLRCSSQSGHNTVSWYQQALGQGPQFIFQYYREEENGRGNFPPRFSGLQFPNYSSELNVNALELDDSALYLCASSLPSGFRDTQYFGPGTRLTVL.

J is TRBJ1-2 and V is TRBV29-1; unclear D gene. This CDR3 has 13 amino acids. V lost 7 bases and J 2 bases, leaving 14 bases between the germline ends. Germline CDR1 and CDR2: SQVTM and ANQGSEA. The DNA for the CDR3 is TGCAGCGCCGAAGGGCGGGGAAACTATGGCTACACCTTC. This codes for CSAEGRGNYGYTF.

The chain recombines TRBV7-9 with TRBJ2-2; possible D gene TRBD1, 6 bases. The CDR3 contains 15 residues. Trimming removed 1 base from V and 6 bases from J, with 12 bases in between. The germline V gene encodes CDR1 SEHNR and CDR2 FQNEAQ (reference sequence). The CDR3 region is CASSLVAGQPGELFF. The DNA for the CDR3 is TGTGCCAGCAGCTTAGTCGCTGGACAGCCCGGGGAGCTGTTTTTT.

The chain is built from TRBV6-4 and TRBJ2-3; tentative D call: TRBD2 (6 bases). Germline lookup yields CDR1 MRHNA and CDR2 SNTAGT. V dropped 3 bases and J dropped 9 bases, with 16 bases sitting between them. There are 14 residues in the CDR3. CDR3 in DNA: TGTGCCAGCAGTGAGGGTCCAAGCCGGGGGACGCAGTATTTT. Encoded protein: CASSEGPSRGTQYF.

This sequence joins TRBV7-9 and TRBJ2-7; possibly TRBD2 for D (7 bases). CDR1 and CDR2 (germline): SEHNR, FQNEAQ (reference sequence). This CDR3 has 14 residues. Trimming took 5 bases from V and 0 from J, leaving 11 bases between them. This chain's CDR3 is CASSPGGPSYEQYF. CDR3 bases: TGTGCCAGCAGCCCCGGGGGGCCCTCCTACGAGCAGTACTTC.